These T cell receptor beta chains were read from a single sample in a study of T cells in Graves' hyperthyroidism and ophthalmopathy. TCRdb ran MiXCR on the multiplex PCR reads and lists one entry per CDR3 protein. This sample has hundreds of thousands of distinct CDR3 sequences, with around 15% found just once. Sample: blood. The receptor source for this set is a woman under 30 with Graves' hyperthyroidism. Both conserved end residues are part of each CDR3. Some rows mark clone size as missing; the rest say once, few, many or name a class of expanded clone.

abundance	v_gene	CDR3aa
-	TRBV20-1	CSATTQGARDTQYF
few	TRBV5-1	CASSHGTEVNTGELFF
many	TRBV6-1	CASSYDGYEQYF
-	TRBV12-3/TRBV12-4	CASSPYRRGGYTF
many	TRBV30	CAWSLPGGRSNYGYTF
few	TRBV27	CASRTGGYTGELFF
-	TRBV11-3	CASSPPFREGPSNEQFF
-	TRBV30	CAWSVPTASNEKLFF
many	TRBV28	CASSFPMTGGTDTQYF
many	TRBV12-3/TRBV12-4	CASAPSPPGTEAFF
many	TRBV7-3	CASSLKPQGSDTQYF
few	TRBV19	CASSINADTQYF
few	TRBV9	CASSPYITGEVHGYTF
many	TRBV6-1	CASSYGVSETQYF
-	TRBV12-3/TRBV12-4	CASSLNTGSTEAFF
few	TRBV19	CASSIDRTGARAGELFF
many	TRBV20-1	CSAAGTTSSETQYF
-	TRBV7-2	CASSWTGNSNQPQHF
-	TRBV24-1	CATSDRTGTSGTDTQYF
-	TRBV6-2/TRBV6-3	CASTTFSAGNFGEQYF
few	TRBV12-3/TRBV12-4	CASSISSYNEQFF
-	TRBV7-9	CASSFLVDREQYF